The TCR beta chain described here comes from a study of human T cells and chemical hapten exposure. Study summary: The sensitizing agent was 2% DPC, placed on approximately 2 cm by approximately 2 cm of upper inner arm skin. Alopecia areata, totalis and universalis patients, mostly female, were included. Study-wide results and limits: Those TCRs sitting above 1 in 1000 frequency stayed the same with DPC sensitization.

Time point reported: patch test 1, 2 weeks after DPC sensitization. The treatment was: therapeutic diphenylcyclopropenone sensitization with weekly scalp DPC. About this clonotype: Its antigen is as yet unknown.

Per the original methods: The median was roughly 91,000 TCRs per sample, ranging about 20,000 to 690,600. TCRdb reanalysed the RACE reads using MiXCR and keeps one entry per CDR3 protein. V and J calls and clone size were set by TCRdb, not the authors. The data show under 450,000 distinct CDR3 sequences, more than 4.5% seen once. Source: whole blood, taken in connection with sensitization to the hapten diphenylcyclopropenone (DPC). The TCR was taken from a woman in her forties or fifties with alopecia areata. Some clones in this sample may be carry-over from other donors' samples.

DNA for the CDR3: TGTGCCAGCAGTTTAGCGGCAGGTGGTACAGGTGGCTACACCTTC. It yields the protein CASSLAAGGTGGYTF. J is TRBJ1-2 and V is TRBV12-3 or TRBV12-4; the D gene is possibly TRBD1 (5 bases). V lost 0 bases, J lost 7 bases, and 15 bases lay in between. The CDR3 is made up of 15 amino acids.